This TCR beta chain is drawn from a study of glioma-infiltrating T cells. Notes on this clonotype: A much larger clonotype is one base distant, so this may be a read error.

This CDR3 contains 14 residues. The germline V gene encodes CDR1 LGHNA and CDR2 YNFKEQ. With V trimmed by 5 bases and J by 5 bases, 7 bases remained unmatched. Using RNA template, CDR3s of TCR alpha and beta were amplified with iRepertoire arm-PCR. Tissue mRNA or PBMC total RNA, roughly 100-400 ng, went into one-step reverse transcription and amplification. TCRdb processed the multiplex PCR reads anew with MiXCR; each CDR3 protein has one entry. The sample has 95,000 to 150,000 distinct CDR3 sequences; around 23% are singletons. The receptor was derived from a human donor with low-grade glioma or glioblastoma, undergoing nonglioma brain surgery, or in good health (not recorded which). Sequencing was performed on glioma tissue, nonneoplastic brain tissue, or PBMCs (not recorded which). The V gene is TRBV4-2, the J gene TRBJ2-5, with 8 bases fitting TRBD1. CDR3 coding DNA: TGTGCCAGCAGCTTAGTCAGGGGGCCTGAGACCCAGTACTTC. This translates into CASSLVRGPETQYF.